The 6 T cell receptor beta chains below were found in one sample sequenced in a study of blood T cells in healthy people across ages. Primed by a sample-barcoded 5' primer and a J-beta primer mix, a second PCR proceeded for about 6 to 12 cycles. TCRdb reprocessed the 5' RACE reads with MiXCR, giving one entry per CDR3 protein. Found here are approximately 900,000 distinct CDR3 sequences, roughly 50% of them singletons; the top ten hold about an eighth. Sample: blood. These TCRs come from a man younger than 40 in good health.

The chain is built from TRBV28 and TRBJ2-7, with 8 bases aligning to TRBD2. With 6 bases clipped from V and 7 bases from J, the junction kept 11 bases outside the gene matches. Germline loops: CDR1 MDHEN, CDR2 SYDVKM. This CDR3 has 14 residues. CDR3 sequence reads: CASSSGGLSREQYF. CDR3 DNA sequence: TGTGCCAGCAGCAGCGGGGGATTATCACGGGAGCAGTACTTC. The entire variable domain, with the rest obtained from reference TRBV28 and TRBJ2-7, is as follows: DVKVTQSSRYLVKRTGEKVFLECVQDMDHENMFWYRQDPGLGLRLIYFSYDVKMKEKGDIPEGYSVSREKKERFSLILESASTNQTSMYLCASSSGGLSREQYFGPGTRLTVT.

This chain joins TRBV12-3 or TRBV12-4 and TRBJ1-5; 8 nucleotides match TRBD1. V gave up 5 bases and J gave up 0 bases; unmatched junction bases: 6. The CDR3 extends over 16 amino acids. The chain's CDR3 is CASSNDRGNSNQPQHF. The CDR3 DNA sequence: TGTGCCAGCAGTAACGACAGGGGTAATAGCAATCAGCCCCAGCATTTT.

The chain couples TRBV11-2 to TRBJ2-3; D is possibly TRBD1 or TRBD2 (5 bases each). The CDR3 runs to 14 residues. Trimming stripped 5 bases from V and 6 bases from J, with 15 bases between. From germline, CDR1 is SGHAT and CDR2 FQNNGV. This CDR3 reads CASSPEGPWDTQYF. CDR3 in DNA: TGTGCCAGCAGCCCAGAGGGGCCTTGGGATACGCAGTATTTT.

In its sample, this clonotype was seen a few times. The rearrangement links TRBV10-3 to TRBJ2-3; D is unclear. V lost 2 bases and J lost 2, with 5 bases in between. The CDR3 contains 13 residues. Germline V CDR1 and CDR2: ENHRY, SYGVKD. CDR3 in DNA: TGTGCCATCAGTGAGGGACCCACAGATACGCAGTATTTT. It yields the protein CAISEGPTDTQYF.

The chain links TRBV5-4 to TRBJ2-7, with D perhaps being TRBD1 or TRBD2 (7 bases each). The CDR3 contains 16 residues. Trimming removed 2 bases at V and 0 bases at J, with 15 bases between. Germline values: CDR1 SGHNT, CDR2 YYREEE (reference sequence). The CDR3 DNA sequence: TGTGCCAGCAGCTTATCCACAGGGGACTACTCCTACGAGCAGTACTTC. It codes for CASSLSTGDYSYEQYF.

This sequence joins TRBV20-1 and TRBJ1-2; 10 bases line up with TRBD1. The CDR3 covers 13 residues. The J segment lost 4 bases and the V segment lost 5 bases, leaving 4 bases of the junction unmatched. Per germline, CDR1 DFQATT and CDR2 SNEGSKA (reference sequence). The CDR3 DNA reads as TGCAGTGCTGGGGACAGGGGAGGCTATGGCTACACCTTC. Its protein product is CSAGDRGGYGYTF.